This TCR beta chain was captured by sequencing in a study of cytomegalovirus exposure and HLA in healthy donors. Points from the study as a whole: Relative to the approximately 700-donor mean, N-insertions were reportedly fewer in an Asian-associated ancestry cluster in a later analysis. Among TCR sequences, most were rare, though some public TCRs appeared in many donors.

The PCR had 60 Vbeta and 13 Jbeta primers. Libraries were prepared by immunoSEQ multiplex PCR; TCRdb keeps only in-frame clonotypes and omits some of them. The sample lists just over 150,000 clones, approximately 86% occurring once. Per germline, CDR1 MDHEN and CDR2 SYDVKM. V was pared by 2 bases and J by 7 bases, with 10 bases of the junction left unmatched. The CDR3 extends over 16 amino acids. In regard to this clone: Its antigen is still unknown.

The gene calls are TRBV28 and TRBJ2-1; 8 nucleotides align to TRBD1. The sequenced sample was PBMCs. The sequence derives from a woman between 18 and 29 years old in good health and CMV-seronegative. Here the CDR3 reads CASSLGGRGLSNEQFF. The CDR3 region has the DNA TGTGCCAGCAGTTTAGGGGGCAGGGGGCTATCTAATGAGCAGTTCTTC. Based on the CDR3 plus reference TRBV28 and TRBJ2-1, the full variable domain is DVKVTQSSRYLVKRTGEKVFLECVQDMDHENMFWYRQDPGLGLRLIYFSYDVKMKEKGDIPEGYSVSREKKERFSLILESASTNQTSMYLCASSLGGRGLSNEQFFGPGTRLTVL.